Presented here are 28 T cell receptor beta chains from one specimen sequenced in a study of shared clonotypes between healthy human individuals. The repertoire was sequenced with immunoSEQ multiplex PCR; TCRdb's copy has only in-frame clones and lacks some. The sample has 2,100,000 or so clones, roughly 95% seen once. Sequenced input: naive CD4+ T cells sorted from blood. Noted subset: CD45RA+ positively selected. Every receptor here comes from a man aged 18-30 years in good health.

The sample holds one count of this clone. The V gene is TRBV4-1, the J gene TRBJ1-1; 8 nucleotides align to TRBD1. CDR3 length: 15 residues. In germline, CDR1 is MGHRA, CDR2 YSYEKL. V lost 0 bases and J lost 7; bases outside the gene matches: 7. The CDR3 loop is CASSQDSRGQFEAFF. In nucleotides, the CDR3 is TGCGCCAGCAGCCAAGATTCCAGGGGGCAATTTGAAGCTTTCTTT.

CDR3 DNA: TGTGCCAGCAGTAGACAGGCTCAGATGGCAGATACGCAGTATTTT. Residues: CASSRQAQMADTQYF. The chain employs TRBV7-2 and TRBJ2-3, with D possibly TRBD1 on 6 matching bases. Germline CDR1 SGHTA, CDR2 FQGNSA. With 6 bases removed from V and 4 bases from J, the gap between germline ends came to 17 bases. This CDR3 has 15 amino acids.

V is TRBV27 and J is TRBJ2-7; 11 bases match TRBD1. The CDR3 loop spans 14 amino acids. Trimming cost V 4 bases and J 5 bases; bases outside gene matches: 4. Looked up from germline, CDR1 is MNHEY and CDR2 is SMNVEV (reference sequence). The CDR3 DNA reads TGTGCCAGCAGTTACGGGACAGGGGGGAACGAGCAGTACTTC. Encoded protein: CASSYGTGGNEQYF.

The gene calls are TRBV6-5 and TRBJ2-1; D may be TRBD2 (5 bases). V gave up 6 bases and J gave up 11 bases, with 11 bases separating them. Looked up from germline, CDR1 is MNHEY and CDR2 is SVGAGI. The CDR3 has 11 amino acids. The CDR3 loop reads CASRRLRQQFF. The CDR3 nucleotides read TGTGCCAGCAGGAGACTAAGACAGCAGTTCTTC.

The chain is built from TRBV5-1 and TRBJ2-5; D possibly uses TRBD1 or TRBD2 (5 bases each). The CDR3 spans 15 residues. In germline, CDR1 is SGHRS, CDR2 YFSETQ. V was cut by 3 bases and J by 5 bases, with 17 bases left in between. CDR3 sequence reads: CASSSDGGVGETQYF. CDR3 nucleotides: TGCGCCAGCAGCTCAGATGGGGGAGTAGGGGAGACCCAGTACTTC.

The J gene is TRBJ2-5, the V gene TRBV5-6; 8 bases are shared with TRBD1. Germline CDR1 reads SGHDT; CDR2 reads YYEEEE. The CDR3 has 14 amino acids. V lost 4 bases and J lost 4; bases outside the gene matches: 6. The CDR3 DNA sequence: TGTGCCAGCAGCCGGACAGGGAACTCAGAGACCCAGTACTTC. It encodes CASSRTGNSETQYF. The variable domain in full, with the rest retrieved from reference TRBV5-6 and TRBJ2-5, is DAGVTQSPTHLIKTRGQQVTLRCSPKSGHDTVSWYQQALGQGPQFIFQYYEEEERQRGNFPDRFSGHQFPNYSSELNVNALLLGDSALYLCASSRTGNSETQYFGPGTRLLVL.

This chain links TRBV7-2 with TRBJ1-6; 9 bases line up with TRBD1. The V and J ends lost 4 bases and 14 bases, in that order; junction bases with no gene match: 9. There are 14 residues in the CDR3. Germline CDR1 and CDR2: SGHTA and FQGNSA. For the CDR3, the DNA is TGTGCCAGCAGCTACCGGGACAGGGAGAGGACCCTCCACTTT. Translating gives CASSYRDRERTLHF.

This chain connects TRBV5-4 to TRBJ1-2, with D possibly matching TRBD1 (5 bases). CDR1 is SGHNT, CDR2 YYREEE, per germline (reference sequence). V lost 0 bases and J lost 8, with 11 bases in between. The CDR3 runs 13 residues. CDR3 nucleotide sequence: TGTGCCAGCAGCTTGGCATCTGGGGCGGGCTACACCTTC. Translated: CASSLASGAGYTF.

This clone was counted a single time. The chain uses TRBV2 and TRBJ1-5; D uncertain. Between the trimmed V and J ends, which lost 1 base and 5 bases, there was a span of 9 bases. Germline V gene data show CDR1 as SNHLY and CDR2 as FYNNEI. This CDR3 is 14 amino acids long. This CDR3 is CASSEVLRDQPQHF. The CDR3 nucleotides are TGTGCCAGCAGTGAAGTCCTCCGGGATCAGCCCCAGCATTTT.

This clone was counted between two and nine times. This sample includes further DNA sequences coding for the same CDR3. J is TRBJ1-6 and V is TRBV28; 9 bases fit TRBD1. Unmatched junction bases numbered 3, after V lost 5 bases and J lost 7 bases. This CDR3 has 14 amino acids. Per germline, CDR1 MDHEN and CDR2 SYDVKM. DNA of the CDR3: TGTGCCAGCAGTCTTGGACAGGGGAATTCACCCCTCCACTTT. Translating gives CASSLGQGNSPLHF.

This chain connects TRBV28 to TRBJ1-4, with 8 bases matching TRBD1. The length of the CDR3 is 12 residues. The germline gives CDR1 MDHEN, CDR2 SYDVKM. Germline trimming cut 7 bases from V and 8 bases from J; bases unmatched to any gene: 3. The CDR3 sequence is CASTWTGEKLFF. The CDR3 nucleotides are TGTGCCAGCACCTGGACAGGGGAAAAACTGTTTTTT.

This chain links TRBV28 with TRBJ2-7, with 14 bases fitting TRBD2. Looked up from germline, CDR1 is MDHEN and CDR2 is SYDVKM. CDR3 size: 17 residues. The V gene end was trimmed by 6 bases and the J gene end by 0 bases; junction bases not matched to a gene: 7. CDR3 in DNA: TGTGCCAGCAGCCCTGGGACTAGCGGGGGCTCCTCCTACGAGCAGTACTTC. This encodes CASSPGTSGGSSYEQYF.

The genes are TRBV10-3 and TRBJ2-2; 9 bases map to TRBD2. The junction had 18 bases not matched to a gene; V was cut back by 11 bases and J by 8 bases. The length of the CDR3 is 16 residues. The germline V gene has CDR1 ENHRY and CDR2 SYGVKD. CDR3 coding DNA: TGTGCCTCCCGACTAGCGGCAACCACACCGGTAGGGGAGCTGTTTTTT. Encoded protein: CASRLAATTPVGELFF.

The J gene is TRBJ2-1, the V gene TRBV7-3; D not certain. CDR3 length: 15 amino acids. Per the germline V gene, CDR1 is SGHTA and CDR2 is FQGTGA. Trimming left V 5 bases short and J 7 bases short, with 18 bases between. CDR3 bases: TGTGCCAGCAGCCAGGCAAGCGTCACTCGTAATGAGCAGTTCTTC. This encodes CASSQASVTRNEQFF. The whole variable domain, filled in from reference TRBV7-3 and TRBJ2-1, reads GAGVSQTPSNKVTEKGKYVELRCDPISGHTALYWYRQSLGQGPEFLIYFQGTGAADDSGLPNDRFFAVRPEGSVSTLKIQRTERGDSAVYLCASSQASVTRNEQFFGPGTRLTVL.

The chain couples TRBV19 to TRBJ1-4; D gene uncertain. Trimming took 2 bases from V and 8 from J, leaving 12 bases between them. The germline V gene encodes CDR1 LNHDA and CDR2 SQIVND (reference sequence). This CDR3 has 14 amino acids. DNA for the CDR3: TGTGCCAGTAGTATACGCCCCGAGGAGGAAAAACTGTTTTTT. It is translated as CASSIRPEEEKLFF.

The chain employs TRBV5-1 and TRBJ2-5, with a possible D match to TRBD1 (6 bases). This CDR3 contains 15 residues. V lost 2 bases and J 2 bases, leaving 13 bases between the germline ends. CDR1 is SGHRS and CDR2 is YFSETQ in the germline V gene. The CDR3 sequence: CASSFGQMGQETQYF. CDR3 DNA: TGCGCCAGCAGCTTCGGACAGATGGGGCAAGAGACCCAGTACTTC.

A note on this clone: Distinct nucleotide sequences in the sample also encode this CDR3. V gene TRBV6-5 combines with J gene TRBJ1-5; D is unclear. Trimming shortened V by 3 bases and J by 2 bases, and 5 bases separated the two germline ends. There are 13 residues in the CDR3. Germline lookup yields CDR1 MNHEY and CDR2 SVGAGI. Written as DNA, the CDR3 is TGTGCCAGCAGTTATCAGGGCAATCAGCCCCAGCATTTT. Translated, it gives CASSYQGNQPQHF.

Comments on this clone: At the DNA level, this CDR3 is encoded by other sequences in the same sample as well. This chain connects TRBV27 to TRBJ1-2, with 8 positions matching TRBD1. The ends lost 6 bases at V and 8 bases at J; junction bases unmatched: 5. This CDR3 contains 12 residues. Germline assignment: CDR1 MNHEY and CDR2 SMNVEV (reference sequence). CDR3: CASSSTGEGYTF. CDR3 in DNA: TGTGCCAGCAGCTCGACAGGGGAGGGCTACACCTTC.

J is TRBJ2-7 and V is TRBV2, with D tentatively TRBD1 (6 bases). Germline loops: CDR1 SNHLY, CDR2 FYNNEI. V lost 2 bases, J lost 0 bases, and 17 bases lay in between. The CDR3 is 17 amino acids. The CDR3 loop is CASSERTRDIGSYEQYF. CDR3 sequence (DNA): TGTGCCAGCAGTGAAAGGACCCGGGACATCGGCTCCTACGAGCAGTACTTC. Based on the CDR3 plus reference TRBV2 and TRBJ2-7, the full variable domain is EPEVTQTPSHQVTQMGQEVILRCVPISNHLYFYWYRQILGQKVEFLVSFYNNEISEKSEIFDDQFSVERPDGSNFTLKIRSTKLEDSAMYFCASSERTRDIGSYEQYFGPGTRLTVT.

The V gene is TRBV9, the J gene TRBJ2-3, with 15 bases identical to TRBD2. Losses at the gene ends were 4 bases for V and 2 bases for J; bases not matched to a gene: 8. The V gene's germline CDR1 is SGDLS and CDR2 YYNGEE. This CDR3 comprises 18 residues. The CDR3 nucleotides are TGTGCCAGCAGCTATGGACTAGCGGGAGGGCTAGACACAGATACGCAGTATTTT. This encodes CASSYGLAGGLDTDTQYF.

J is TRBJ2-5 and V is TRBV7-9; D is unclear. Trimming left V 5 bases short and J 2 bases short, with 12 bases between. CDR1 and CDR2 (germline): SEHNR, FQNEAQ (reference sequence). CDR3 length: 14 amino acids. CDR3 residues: CASSPLGIQETQYF. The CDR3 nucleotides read TGTGCCAGCAGCCCTCTGGGGATACAAGAGACCCAGTACTTC. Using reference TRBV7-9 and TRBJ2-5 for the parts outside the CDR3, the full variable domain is DTGVSQNPRHKITKRGQNVTFRCDPISEHNRLYWYRQTLGQGPEFLTYFQNEAQLEKSRLLSDRFSAERPKGSFSTLEIQRTEQGDSAMYLCASSPLGIQETQYFGPGTRLLVL.

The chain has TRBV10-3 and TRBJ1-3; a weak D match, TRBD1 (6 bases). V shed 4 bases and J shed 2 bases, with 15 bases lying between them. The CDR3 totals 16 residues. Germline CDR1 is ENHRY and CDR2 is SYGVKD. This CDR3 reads CAISASGALTGNTIYF. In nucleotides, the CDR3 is TGTGCCATCAGTGCATCGGGGGCTTTGACTGGAAACACCATATATTTT.

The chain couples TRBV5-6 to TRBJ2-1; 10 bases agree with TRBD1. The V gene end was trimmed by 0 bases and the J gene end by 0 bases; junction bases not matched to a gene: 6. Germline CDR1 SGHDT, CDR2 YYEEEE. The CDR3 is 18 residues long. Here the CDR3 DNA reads TGTGCCAGCAGCTTGGGGGCCGGGACAGGGGACTCCTACAATGAGCAGTTCTTC. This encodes CASSLGAGTGDSYNEQFF.

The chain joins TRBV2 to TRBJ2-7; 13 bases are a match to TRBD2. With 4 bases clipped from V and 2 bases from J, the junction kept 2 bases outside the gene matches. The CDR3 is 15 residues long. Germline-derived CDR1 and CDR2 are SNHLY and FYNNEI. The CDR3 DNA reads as TGTGCCAGCAGTGTCGGACTAGCGGGGGCCTACGAGCAGTACTTC. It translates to CASSVGLAGAYEQYF.

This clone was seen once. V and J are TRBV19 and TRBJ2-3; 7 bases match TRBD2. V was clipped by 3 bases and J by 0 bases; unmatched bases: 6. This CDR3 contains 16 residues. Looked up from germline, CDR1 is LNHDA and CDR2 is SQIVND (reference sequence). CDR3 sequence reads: CASSISVAGSTDTQYF. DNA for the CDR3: TGTGCCAGTAGTATTAGTGTAGCGGGTAGCACAGATACGCAGTATTTT.

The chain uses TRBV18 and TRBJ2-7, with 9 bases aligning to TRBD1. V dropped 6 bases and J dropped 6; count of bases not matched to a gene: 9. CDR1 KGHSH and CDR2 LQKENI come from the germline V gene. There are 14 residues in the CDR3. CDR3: CASSLGQGFLEQYF. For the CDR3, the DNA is TGTGCCAGCTCGCTGGGACAGGGCTTTCTCGAGCAGTACTTC.

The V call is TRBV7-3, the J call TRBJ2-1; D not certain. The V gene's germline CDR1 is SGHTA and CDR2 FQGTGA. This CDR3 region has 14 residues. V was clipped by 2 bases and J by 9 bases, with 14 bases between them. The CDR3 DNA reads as TGTGCCAGCAGCTTAGGCCCGGAAATAGGTGAGCAGTTCTTC. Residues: CASSLGPEIGEQFF.

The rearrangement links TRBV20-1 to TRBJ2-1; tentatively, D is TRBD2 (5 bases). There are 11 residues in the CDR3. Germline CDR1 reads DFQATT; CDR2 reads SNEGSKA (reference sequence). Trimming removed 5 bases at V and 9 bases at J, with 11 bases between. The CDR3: CSAPGTAEQFF. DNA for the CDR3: TGCAGTGCTCCGGGAACGGCTGAGCAGTTCTTC.